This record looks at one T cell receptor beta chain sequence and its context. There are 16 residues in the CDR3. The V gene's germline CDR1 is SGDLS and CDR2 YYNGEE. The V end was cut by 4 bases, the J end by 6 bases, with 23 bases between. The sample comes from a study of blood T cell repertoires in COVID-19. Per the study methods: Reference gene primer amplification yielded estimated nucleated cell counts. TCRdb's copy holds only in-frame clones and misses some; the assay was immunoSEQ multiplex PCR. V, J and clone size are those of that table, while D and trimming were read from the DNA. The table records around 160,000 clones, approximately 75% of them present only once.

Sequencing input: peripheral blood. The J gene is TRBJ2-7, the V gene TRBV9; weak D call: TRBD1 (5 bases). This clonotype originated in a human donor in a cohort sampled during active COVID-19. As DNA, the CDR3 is TGTGCCAGCAGCCCACCCCTCGGGCAGGGTTCGGGCGAGCAGTACTTC. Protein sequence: CASSPPLGQGSGEQYF.